These T cell receptor beta chains were read from a single sample in a study of cytomegalovirus exposure and HLA in healthy donors. Clones were sequenced by immunoSEQ multiplex PCR, and TCRdb holds only the in-frame ones, with some missing. This table holds tens of thousands of clones. The sample was PBMCs. These receptors were obtained from a man aged 45-60 years in good health and CMV-seropositive. CDR3s include the opening cysteine and the closing phenylalanine or tryptophan. Each record gives: V gene, CDR3 length, J gene, D gene, CDR3 DNA, CDR3 protein. D genes are given only for firm matches.

TRBV27	16	TRBJ2-3	TRBD2	TGTGCCAGCAATCGTCCGACTAGCGGGAGGGCCGATACGCAGTATTTT	CASNRPTSGRADTQYF
TRBV30	16	TRBJ1-1	TRBD1	TGTGCCTGGACCAACAGGGGTTCGAGAGCGTTCGCTGAAGCTTTCTTT	CAWTNRGSRAFAEAFF
TRBV11-3	15	TRBJ1-4	NA	TGTGCCAGCAGCGACCTACAGGGAACTAATGAAAAACTGTTTTTT	CASSDLQGTNEKLFF
TRBV9	13	TRBJ2-2	NA	TGTGCCAGCAGCAAGCGTAGTCCCGGGGAGCTGTTTTTT	CASSKRSPGELFF
TRBV2	14	TRBJ2-3	TRBD2	TGTGCCAGCAGTGCACTAGCGGGCACAGATACGCAGTATTTT	CASSALAGTDTQYF
TRBV4-3	16	TRBJ2-2	NA	TGCGCCAGCAGCCAAGGGACTTTGGCTGGGGCCGGGGAGCTGTTTTTT	CASSQGTLAGAGELFF
TRBV5-4	19	TRBJ2-6	NA	TGTGCCAGCAGCTTGCCCCCCGGCAGGGCCAACTCTGGGGCCAACGTCCTGACTTTC	CASSLPPGRANSGANVLTF
TRBV7-9	15	TRBJ1-1	NA	TGTGCCAGCAGCCCCCAGGGCGGGGTTGGGACTGAAGCTTTCTTT	CASSPQGGVGTEAFF
TRBV6-1	11	TRBJ2-7	NA	TGTGCCAGCGATTACCCCAGAGGGCAGTACTTC	CASDYPRGQYF
TRBV27	15	TRBJ2-5	TRBD2	TGTGCCAGCAGCATAGGGACTAGCGGCCAAGAGACCCAGTACTTC	CASSIGTSGQETQYF
TRBV7-2	12	TRBJ2-7	NA	TGTGCCAGCAGCTCGGACAACTACGAGCAGTACTTC	CASSSDNYEQYF
TRBV5-4	13	TRBJ1-1	NA	TGTGCCAGCAGCCCCGAGGGAAACACTGAAGCTTTCTTT	CASSPEGNTEAFF
TRBV9	15	TRBJ2-1	TRBD2	TGTGCCAGCAGCGTAGGGCTAGCGGGAGCCAATGAGCAGTTCTTC	CASSVGLAGANEQFF
TRBV11-2	16	TRBJ2-7	NA	TGTGCCAGCAGCTTAGTTCGGTTTCCCGGCCTAGGCGAGCAGTACTTC	CASSLVRFPGLGEQYF
TRBV4-2	15	TRBJ1-1	NA	TGTGCCAGCAGAAAAGAGGGCCATATCCGGACTGAAGCTTTCTTT	CASRKEGHIRTEAFF
TRBV4-1	17	TRBJ2-4	NA	TGCGCCAGCAGCCAACCCGGGGTTGGGGGGGCCAAAAACATTCAGTACTTC	CASSQPGVGGAKNIQYF
TRBV18	13	TRBJ1-4	NA	TGTGCCAGCTCACAGGGAGGGGATGAAAAACTGTTTTTT	CASSQGGDEKLFF
TRBV10-3	13	TRBJ1-5	TRBD1	TGTGCCATCAGTGGGGACAGGTATCAGCCCCAGCATTTT	CAISGDRYQPQHF
TRBV6-6	15	TRBJ2-1	TRBD1	TGTGCCAGCAGTTACCGGACAGGGGGCTTGAATGAGCAGTTCTTC	CASSYRTGGLNEQFF
TRBV30	14	TRBJ2-5	TRBD2	TGTGCCTGGAGTGTTAGCGGGGGCAGAGAGACCCAGTACTTC	CAWSVSGGRETQYF
TRBV7-3	15	TRBJ2-1	TRBD1	TGTGCCAGCAGCTTGGAATCGGGACAGCACAATGAGCAGTTCTTC	CASSLESGQHNEQFF
TRBV18	15	TRBJ1-1	TRBD1	TGTGCCAGCCGATTGGCGTTGGGACAGGTGGGTGAAGCTTTCTTT	CASRLALGQVGEAFF
TRBV5-4	14	TRBJ2-1	NA	TGTGCCAGCAGCTTGGATTGGCGGGACAATGAGCAGTTCTTC	CASSLDWRDNEQFF
TRBV7-2	15	TRBJ1-5	NA	TGTGCCAGCAGCTTAGGGGCAGGGAGGGAGCAGCCCCAGCATTTT	CASSLGAGREQPQHF
TRBV4-3	15	TRBJ1-2	TRBD1	TGCGCCAGCAGCCCATGGGACAGGGACGACTATGGCTACACCTTC	CASSPWDRDDYGYTF
TRBV29-1	13	TRBJ2-7	TRBD1	TGCAGCGTTCGGACAGGGGGCCACTACGAGCAGTACTTC	CSVRTGGHYEQYF
TRBV6-1	18	TRBJ1-1	TRBD1	TGTGCCAGCAGTGACCCAACAGGGGGCACTTGGGTGAACACTGAAGCTTTCTTT	CASSDPTGGTWVNTEAFF
TRBV7-2	14	TRBJ2-7	NA	TGTGCCAGCAGCTCGCTGGACTCGGTGAACGAGCAGTACTTC	CASSSLDSVNEQYF
TRBV27	14	TRBJ2-5	NA	TGTGCCAGCAGTGACAGGCCGACCAGGGAGACCCAGTACTTC	CASSDRPTRETQYF
TRBV7-2	14	TRBJ1-1	TRBD1	TGTGCCAGCAGCCCCAGGACAGGGGACACTGAAGCTTTCTTT	CASSPRTGDTEAFF
TRBV15	16	TRBJ2-1	TRBD2	TGTGCCACCAGCAGAGAAGCCAGCGGGAGGGGCGATGAGCAGTTCTTC	CATSREASGRGDEQFF